This T cell receptor beta chain was recovered during a study of cytomegalovirus exposure and HLA in healthy donors. General study findings and limits: Later on, an analysis found that several of the most significant clusters appeared to be linked to common viral pathogens, which included parvovirus B19.

For this clone: Its target is not known.

Though nominally healthy at sampling, donors likely had unrecorded immune exposures. The PCR used 60 Vbeta and 13 Jbeta primers. The assay was immunoSEQ multiplex PCR, and TCRdb's table has in-frame clones only and misses some. The table has about 190,000 clones, approximately 80% seen once. Input material: PBMCs. This TCR was recovered from a woman under 40 in good health and CMV-seropositive.

The CDR3 reads CASSVGWAGGNGYTF. The CDR3 DNA is TGTGCCAGCAGCGTAGGATGGGCAGGGGGCAATGGCTACACCTTC. J is TRBJ1-2 and V is TRBV9; TRBD1 agrees at 8 bases. Germline CDR1 is SGDLS and CDR2 is YYNGEE. The CDR3 consists of 15 residues. V was pared by 0 bases and J by 6 bases, with 7 bases of the junction left unmatched.